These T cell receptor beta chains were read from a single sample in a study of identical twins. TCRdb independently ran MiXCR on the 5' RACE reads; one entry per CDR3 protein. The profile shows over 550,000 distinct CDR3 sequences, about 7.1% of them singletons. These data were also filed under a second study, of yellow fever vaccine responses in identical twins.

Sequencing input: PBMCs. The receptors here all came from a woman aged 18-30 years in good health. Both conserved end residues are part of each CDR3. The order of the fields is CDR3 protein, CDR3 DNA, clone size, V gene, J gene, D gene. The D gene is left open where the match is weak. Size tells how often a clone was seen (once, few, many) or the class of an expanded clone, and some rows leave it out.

cdr3_aa: CSASSTSGRTGELFF; cdr3_nt: TGCAGTGCTAGTTCGACTAGCGGGAGAACCGGGGAGCTGTTTTTT; clone_size: few; v_call: TRBV20-1; j_call: TRBJ2-2; d_call: TRBD2
cdr3_aa: CAISESAGITDTQYF; cdr3_nt: TGTGCCATCAGTGAGTCTGCGGGGATCACAGATACGCAGTATTTT; clone_size: few; v_call: TRBV10-3; j_call: TRBJ2-3; d_call: -
cdr3_aa: CASSSPDRGDTEAFF; cdr3_nt: TGTGCCAGCAGCTCCCCGGACAGGGGTGACACTGAAGCTTTCTTT; clone_size: few; v_call: TRBV7-2; j_call: TRBJ1-1; d_call: TRBD1
cdr3_aa: CASSYSRQGNEQYF; cdr3_nt: TGTGCCAGCAGTTACTCCCGACAGGGGAACGAGCAGTACTTC; clone_size: -; v_call: TRBV6-5; j_call: TRBJ2-7; d_call: TRBD1
cdr3_aa: CATDSQTGNTIYF; cdr3_nt: TGTGCCACCGACAGTCAGACTGGAAACACCATATATTTT; clone_size: -; v_call: TRBV25-1; j_call: TRBJ1-3; d_call: -
cdr3_aa: CASSQGRGSGTDTQYF; cdr3_nt: TGCGCCAGCAGCCAAGGGCGCGGGAGTGGGACAGATACGCAGTATTTT; clone_size: -; v_call: TRBV4-1; j_call: TRBJ2-3; d_call: TRBD2
cdr3_aa: CASSFGTGASSNNSPLHF; cdr3_nt: TGCGCCAGCAGCTTCGGGACAGGGGCAAGCTCCAATAATTCACCCCTCCACTTT; clone_size: many; v_call: TRBV5-1; j_call: TRBJ1-6; d_call: TRBD1
cdr3_aa: CASRSSGHSNQPQHF; cdr3_nt: TGTGCCAGCAGAAGTTCGGGACACAGCAATCAGCCCCAGCATTTT; clone_size: many; v_call: TRBV6-1; j_call: TRBJ1-5; d_call: -
cdr3_aa: CASSLLASEQYF; cdr3_nt: TGTGCCAGCAGCTTACTAGCGAGCGAGCAGTACTTC; clone_size: few; v_call: TRBV7-6; j_call: TRBJ2-7; d_call: -
cdr3_aa: CAIRRGGEETQYF; cdr3_nt: TGTGCCATCAGGAGGGGAGGGGAAGAGACCCAGTACTTC; clone_size: few; v_call: TRBV10-3; j_call: TRBJ2-5; d_call: TRBD2
cdr3_aa: CSVAGGGGANVLTF; cdr3_nt: TGCAGCGTTGCGGGGGGCGGTGGGGCCAACGTCCTGACTTTC; clone_size: -; v_call: TRBV29-1; j_call: TRBJ2-6; d_call: -
cdr3_aa: CASSLYLAVDRQYF; cdr3_nt: TGTGCCAGCAGCTTGTACCTAGCGGTCGATAGGCAGTATTTT; clone_size: -; v_call: TRBV5-5; j_call: TRBJ2-3; d_call: TRBD2
cdr3_aa: CASSPPDRALNEQFF; cdr3_nt: TGTGCCAGCTCACCACCCGACAGGGCCCTCAATGAGCAGTTCTTC; clone_size: many; v_call: TRBV18; j_call: TRBJ2-1; d_call: TRBD1
cdr3_aa: CASSQVQANTEAFF; cdr3_nt: TGCGCCAGCAGCCAAGTCCAGGCAAACACTGAAGCTTTCTTT; clone_size: -; v_call: TRBV4-1; j_call: TRBJ1-1; d_call: -
cdr3_aa: CASSYDRMDGYTF; cdr3_nt: TGTGCCAGCAGTTACGACCGTATGGATGGCTACACCTTC; clone_size: -; v_call: TRBV6-2/TRBV6-3; j_call: TRBJ1-2; d_call: -
cdr3_aa: CATSPGRENYGYTF; cdr3_nt: TGTGCCACCAGCCCGGGACGGGAAAACTATGGCTACACCTTC; clone_size: many; v_call: TRBV15; j_call: TRBJ1-2; d_call: -
cdr3_aa: CASSPSTRAFF; cdr3_nt: TGTGCCAGCAGTCCCTCTACACGGGCTTTCTTT; clone_size: many; v_call: TRBV12-3/TRBV12-4; j_call: TRBJ1-1; d_call: -
cdr3_aa: CASSPNQRGSTGELFF; cdr3_nt: TGTGCCAGCAGCCCAAATCAGAGGGGGAGCACCGGGGAGCTGTTTTTT; clone_size: few; v_call: TRBV21-1; j_call: TRBJ2-2; d_call: -
cdr3_aa: CASSDQGPRVWTSGFNEQFF; cdr3_nt: TGTGCCAGCAGTGATCAAGGGCCCCGAGTCTGGACGAGTGGGTTCAATGAGCAGTTCTTC; clone_size: few; v_call: TRBV2; j_call: TRBJ2-1; d_call: -
cdr3_aa: CSARDPGRANYGYTF; cdr3_nt: TGCAGTGCTAGAGATCCGGGGAGAGCTAACTATGGCTACACCTTC; clone_size: -; v_call: TRBV20-1; j_call: TRBJ1-2; d_call: -
cdr3_aa: CSAARRGVERIEQFF; cdr3_nt: TGCAGTGCTGCCCGACGTGGGGTCGAAAGAATTGAGCAGTTCTTC; clone_size: many; v_call: TRBV20-1; j_call: TRBJ2-1; d_call: -
cdr3_aa: CASSIRPEGDSPLHF; cdr3_nt: TGTGCCAGCAGCATTAGACCGGAGGGGGATTCACCCCTCCACTTT; clone_size: few; v_call: TRBV27; j_call: TRBJ1-6; d_call: -
cdr3_aa: CASSLAERPNEKLFF; cdr3_nt: TGTGCCAGCAGCTTGGCGGAGAGACCAAATGAAAAACTGTTTTTT; clone_size: -; v_call: TRBV5-6; j_call: TRBJ1-4; d_call: -
cdr3_aa: CSAIRGTANTGELFF; cdr3_nt: TGCAGTGCTATTCGGGGGACAGCGAACACCGGGGAGCTGTTTTTT; clone_size: few; v_call: TRBV20-1; j_call: TRBJ2-2; d_call: -
cdr3_aa: CASSSGTSDTGELFF; cdr3_nt: TGCGCCAGCAGTTCCGGGACTAGCGACACCGGGGAGCTGTTTTTT; clone_size: -; v_call: TRBV10-2; j_call: TRBJ2-2; d_call: TRBD2
cdr3_aa: CASSPMTVNTEAFF; cdr3_nt: TGTGCCAGCAGCCCCATGACAGTGAACACTGAAGCTTTCTTT; clone_size: many; v_call: TRBV5-6; j_call: TRBJ1-1; d_call: -
cdr3_aa: CASSLAVGSYNEQFF; cdr3_nt: TGTGCCAGCAGCTTAGCGGTGGGGAGCTACAATGAGCAGTTCTTC; clone_size: medium-sized; v_call: TRBV7-2; j_call: TRBJ2-1; d_call: -
cdr3_aa: CASSPQPIHAGNEKLFF; cdr3_nt: TGTGCCAGCAGTCCCCAACCCATCCATGCGGGTAATGAAAAACTGTTTTTT; clone_size: many; v_call: TRBV12-3/TRBV12-4; j_call: TRBJ1-4; d_call: -
cdr3_aa: CASSSGKKYTGELFF; cdr3_nt: TGTGCCAGCAGTTCCGGGAAGAAGTACACCGGGGAGCTGTTTTTT; clone_size: few; v_call: TRBV12-3/TRBV12-4; j_call: TRBJ2-2; d_call: -
cdr3_aa: CASSYSVHRTDTQYF; cdr3_nt: TGTGCCAGCAGTTACTCGGTCCACAGAACAGATACGCAGTATTTT; clone_size: -; v_call: TRBV6-5; j_call: TRBJ2-3; d_call: -
cdr3_aa: CASSAPSRETQYF; cdr3_nt: TGTGCCAGCAGCGCCCCAAGCAGGGAGACCCAGTACTTC; clone_size: many; v_call: TRBV2; j_call: TRBJ2-5; d_call: -
cdr3_aa: CASSLLASLYEQYF; cdr3_nt: TGTGCCAGCAGCTTACTAGCCTCCCTCTACGAGCAGTACTTC; clone_size: -; v_call: TRBV7-8; j_call: TRBJ2-7; d_call: -
cdr3_aa: CSARTSWDPYNEQFF; cdr3_nt: TGCAGTGCAAGGACTAGCTGGGACCCTTACAATGAGCAGTTCTTC; clone_size: -; v_call: TRBV20-1; j_call: TRBJ2-1; d_call: TRBD2
cdr3_aa: CASSQGVGQGGYEQYF; cdr3_nt: TGCGCCAGCAGCCAAGGCGTAGGACAGGGCGGCTACGAGCAGTACTTC; clone_size: many; v_call: TRBV4-1; j_call: TRBJ2-7; d_call: TRBD1
cdr3_aa: CASQTTVNTEAFF; cdr3_nt: TGTGCCAGCCAAACGACAGTGAACACTGAAGCTTTCTTT; clone_size: -; v_call: TRBV6-1; j_call: TRBJ1-1; d_call: -
cdr3_aa: CASSKPRYYEQYF; cdr3_nt: TGTGCCAGCAGCAAACCCCGATACTACGAGCAGTACTTC; clone_size: -; v_call: TRBV21-1; j_call: TRBJ2-7; d_call: -
cdr3_aa: CASSLATGGARTGELFF; cdr3_nt: TGCGCCAGCAGCTTGGCTACGGGGGGCGCCCGTACCGGGGAGCTGTTTTTT; clone_size: few; v_call: TRBV5-1; j_call: TRBJ2-2; d_call: -
cdr3_aa: CSARGTSSGTYNEQFF; cdr3_nt: TGCAGTGCTAGGGGGACTAGCTCAGGGACCTACAATGAGCAGTTCTTC; clone_size: -; v_call: TRBV20-1; j_call: TRBJ2-1; d_call: TRBD2
cdr3_aa: CASMTGGYSEQFF; cdr3_nt: TGTGCCAGCATGACAGGGGGTTACAGTGAGCAGTTCTTC; clone_size: -; v_call: TRBV12-3/TRBV12-4; j_call: TRBJ2-1; d_call: TRBD1
cdr3_aa: CASSLYADSGNTIYF; cdr3_nt: TGTGCCAGCAGCTTGTATGCAGACTCTGGAAACACCATATATTTT; clone_size: few; v_call: TRBV5-6; j_call: TRBJ1-3; d_call: -
cdr3_aa: CASSLEGRGRTEAFF; cdr3_nt: TGCGCCAGCAGCTTGGAGGGCAGGGGGCGTACTGAAGCTTTCTTT; clone_size: few; v_call: TRBV5-1; j_call: TRBJ1-1; d_call: TRBD1
cdr3_aa: CASSTPGQVNEQFF; cdr3_nt: TGTGCCAGCAGTACCCCGGGACAGGTTAATGAGCAGTTCTTC; clone_size: -; v_call: TRBV12-3/TRBV12-4; j_call: TRBJ2-1; d_call: TRBD1
cdr3_aa: CASRGTGNTDTQYF; cdr3_nt: TGTGCCAGCAGGGGGACTGGCAACACAGATACGCAGTATTTT; clone_size: -; v_call: TRBV12-3/TRBV12-4; j_call: TRBJ2-3; d_call: -
cdr3_aa: CATSRGTTNNEQFF; cdr3_nt: TGTGCCACCAGCAGGGGGACTACCAACAATGAGCAGTTCTTC; clone_size: many; v_call: TRBV15; j_call: TRBJ2-1; d_call: TRBD2